Here is one TCR beta chain with its context. This sample was taken from a study of blood T cell repertoires in COVID-19. Study as a whole: PBMCs, B-cell-depleted T cells, or T cells provided the cDNA or gDNA that made up the material.

How the authors handled the data: From reference gene primer amplification, estimates of nucleated cell counts were derived. Clones were read by immunoSEQ multiplex PCR, and TCRdb kept only the in-frame ones, dropping some. The DNA gave D and trimming, while V, J and clone size come from that table. The sample lists 90,000 or so clones; around nine tenths were seen once. Sample: peripheral blood. The source of this sequence is a man aged 55 to 69 with COVID-19, enrolled during active disease.

The DNA for the CDR3 is TGTGCCAGCAGCTTAGCGAAGGGAGGATATGGCTACACCTTC. It translates to CASSLAKGGYGYTF. The V and J genes are TRBV7-8 and TRBJ1-2; unclear D gene. Per germline, CDR1 SGHVS and CDR2 FQNEAQ. This CDR3 comprises 14 residues. V dropped 0 bases and J dropped 5 bases, with 10 bases sitting between them.